This passage covers 21 T cell receptor beta chains from one sample sequenced in a study of T cells in women clearing cervical HPV infection. Clones were sequenced by immunoSEQ multiplex PCR, and TCRdb holds only the in-frame ones, with some missing. This table holds about 48,000 clones. Sequencing was carried out using blood buffy coat. The receptors were sampled from a woman aged 18-70 years with a cervical HPV16 infection that either progressed to CIN3+ or cleared (not recorded which).

This chain's CDR3 is CASTLSGRSYNEQFF. CDR3 DNA, as far as it was read: TGTGCCAGTACTCTAAGCGGCCGCTCCTACAATGAG. The V call is TRBV19, the J call TRBJ2-1; tentatively, D is TRBD2 (5 bases). The read finishes 3 residues shy of the CDR3 end, and the germline J gene is used to complete it. The germline V gene encodes CDR1 LNHDA and CDR2 SQIVND (reference sequence). This CDR3 region has 15 residues. The V gene lost 7 bases and the J gene lost 0 bases, with 13 bases spanning the gap. Combining the CDR3 with reference TRBV19 and TRBJ2-1 gives the whole variable domain DGGITQSPKYLFRKEGQNVTLSCEQNLNHDAMYWYRQDPGQGLRLIYYSQIVNDFQKGDIAEGYSVSREKKESFPLTVTSAQKNPTAFYLCASTLSGRSYNEQFFGPGTRLTVL.

About this clone: The read halts 3 residues ahead of the CDR3 end, with the missing end drawn from the germline J gene. V usage is TRBV28 and J usage is TRBJ1-1; 8 positions match TRBD1. This CDR3 contains 20 residues. With 2 bases clipped from V and 0 bases from J, the junction kept 17 bases outside the gene matches. Germline CDR1 MDHEN, CDR2 SYDVKM. The CDR3 bases that were read are TGTGCCAGCAGTTTAACCGTCTCGTGGACAGGGAGGTCGGTGAACACTGAA. Translated: CASSLTVSWTGRSVNTE. The CDR3 in full is CASSLTVSWTGRSVNTEAFF.

On this clone: The read stops 3 residues short of the end of the CDR3; the missing end is completed from the germline J gene. V usage is TRBV30 and J usage is TRBJ1-5; D not resolved. V was pared by 5 bases and J by 4 bases, with 18 bases between. CDR1 is GTSNPN and CDR2 is SVGIG in the germline V gene (reference sequence). This CDR3 is 15 amino acids long. CDR3 sequence: CAWASSLAPNQPQHF. Partial CDR3 DNA: TGTGCCTGGGCTAGTTCCCTGGCACCAAATCAGCCC.

About this clone: Read data end 3 residues before the CDR3 end; the end is taken from the germline J gene. V and J are TRBV7-9 and TRBJ2-5, with D perhaps TRBD1 (5 bases). V was pared by 6 bases and J by 2 bases, with 7 bases between. The length of the CDR3 is 12 residues. CDR1 is SEHNR, CDR2 FQNEAQ, per germline (reference sequence). CDR3 amino acids: CASRTDQETQYF. CDR3 DNA (partial): TGTGCCAGCAGGACAGATCAAGAGACC.

As concerns this clone: The read comes to an end 3 residues before the CDR3 does, leaving the germline J gene to fill in the end. The chain combines TRBV19 with TRBJ2-2; perhaps TRBD2 as D (5 bases). The length of the CDR3 is 14 residues. Trimming removed 3 bases at V and 2 bases at J, with 7 bases between. Germline assignment: CDR1 LNHDA and CDR2 SQIVND (reference sequence). CDR3 bases read: TGTGCCAGTAGTATGGCGGGTAACACCGGGGAG. Translated, it gives CASSMAGNTGE. The full CDR3 sequence reads CASSMAGNTGELFF.

A word on this clone: The read terminates 3 residues before the CDR3 end, so the remaining end is supplied by the germline J gene. The V and J genes are TRBV9 and TRBJ1-1, with D maybe TRBD1 (6 bases). Trimming shortened V by 2 bases and J by 5 bases, and 13 bases separated the two germline ends. Per the germline V gene, CDR1 is SGDLS and CDR2 is YYNGEE. The CDR3 is 14 amino acids. CDR3 sequence reads: CASSVDSSFTEAFF. The CDR3 bases that were read are TGTGCCAGCAGCGTGGACAGTTCTTTTACTGAA.

To note about this clone: The read halts 3 residues ahead of the CDR3 end, with the missing end drawn from the germline J gene. J is TRBJ2-5 and V is TRBV18; 9 nucleotides line up with TRBD1. The CDR3 loop spans 15 amino acids. Germline CDR1 and CDR2: KGHSH and LQKENI. V lost 0 bases to trimming and J lost 3 bases; unmatched junction nucleotides: 2. Partial CDR3 DNA: TGTGCCAGCTCACCACCTGGGACAGGGAAAGAGACC. This encodes CASSPPGTGKET. The CDR3 in full is CASSPPGTGKETQYF.

Worth noting for this clone: The CDR3 end falls 3 residues outside the read, so it is completed with the germline J gene. The chain couples TRBV13 to TRBJ2-7, with a possible D match to TRBD1 (5 bases). Germline V lookup: CDR1 PRHDT, CDR2 FYEKMQ (reference sequence). Trimming pared 6 bases from V and 0 bases from J, leaving 15 bases between. The CDR3 consists of 15 residues. Partial CDR3 DNA: TGTGCCAGCAGTATAGGGGCTACGAGCTCCTACGAG. As protein: CASSIGATSSYE. The full CDR3 protein reads CASSIGATSSYEQYF.

About this clone: The CDR3 end falls 3 residues outside the read, so it is completed with the germline J gene. The chain links TRBV10-3 to TRBJ2-7, with 7 bases matching TRBD1. V dropped 0 bases and J dropped 5; count of bases not matched to a gene: 13. Germline CDR1 and CDR2: ENHRY and SYGVKD. The CDR3 extends over 17 amino acids. CDR3 sequence reads: CAISESKYDRASDEQYF. The CDR3 DNA, read in part, is TGTGCCATCAGTGAGTCGAAATATGACAGGGCGTCCGACGAG.

CDR3 bases read: TGTGCCAGCCATCTAAAAATGAACACTGAA. Translation gives CASHLKMNTE. The complete CDR3 protein is CASHLKMNTEAFF. The chain combines TRBV18 with TRBJ1-1; no definite D call. The DNA ends 3 residues before the CDR3 does, and the rest of the CDR3 is filled in from the germline J gene. This CDR3 comprises 13 residues. V was clipped by 8 bases and J by 0 bases, with 10 bases between them. Germline V gene lookup returns CDR1 KGHSH and CDR2 LQKENI.

In the case of this clone: The read comes to an end 3 residues before the CDR3 does, leaving the germline J gene to fill in the end. The V gene is TRBV5-1, the J gene TRBJ1-1; TRBD1 matches 7 bases. With 5 bases clipped from V and 4 bases from J, the junction kept 8 bases outside the gene matches. The CDR3 sequence is 14 residues long. Germline CDR1 SGHRS, CDR2 YFSETQ. The sequenced part of the CDR3 DNA is TGCGCCAGCAGTGCCCAGACAGGGAGCACTGAA. Protein sequence: CASSAQTGSTE. The full CDR3 protein is CASSAQTGSTEAFF. The full variable domain, in which reference TRBV5-1 and TRBJ1-1 provide the parts outside the CDR3, is KAGVTQTPRYLIKTRGQQVTLSCSPISGHRSVSWYQQTPGQGLQFLFEYFSETQRNKGNFPGRFSGRQFSNSRSEMNVSTLELGDSALYLCASSAQTGSTEAFFGQGTRLTVV.

With regard to this clone: The CDR3 end lies 3 residues beyond the end of the read and is filled in from the germline J gene. This chain uses TRBV20-1 with TRBJ1-4, with D possibly being TRBD1 (5 bases). This CDR3 contains 13 residues. The germline CDR1 and CDR2 sequences are DFQATT and SNEGSKA (reference sequence). The ends were cut back, 4 bases at V and 7 bases at J, with 13 bases in the middle. CDR3 protein: CSAKKGNTEKLFF. CDR3 bases read: TGCAGTGCTAAAAAGGGGAATACTGAAAAA.

A remark on this clone: The CDR3 is cut off 3 residues early in the read; its end comes from the germline J gene. The V call is TRBV20-1, the J call TRBJ2-5; TRBD2 agrees at 10 bases. V dropped 2 bases and J dropped 2; count of bases not matched to a gene: 5. There are 15 residues in the CDR3. CDR1 and CDR2 from the germline V gene are DFQATT and SNEGSKA (reference sequence). The CDR3 spells CSARRLAGRQETQYF. The DNA read from the CDR3 is TGCAGTGCTAGACGACTAGCGGGCCGACAAGAGACC.

As to this clone: The read falls 3 residues short of the CDR3 end, and the missing part is taken from the germline J gene. The chain employs TRBV14 and TRBJ2-2; 8 nucleotides agree with TRBD1. The trim removed 6 bases at V and 5 bases at J, leaving 11 bases unmatched. Germline V gene data show CDR1 as SGHDN and CDR2 as FVKESK. The CDR3 runs 16 residues. The CDR3 bases that were read are TGTGCCAGCAGAAGGAGCGGACAGGGAGGAACCGGGGAG. Residues: CASRRSGQGGTGE. The whole CDR3 reads CASRRSGQGGTGELFF.

The CDR3 sequence: CSARARTGGFTGANVLTF. The CDR3 bases that were read are TGCAGTGCTAGAGCCCGGACAGGGGGTTTCACTGGGGCCAACGTC. The rearrangement links TRBV20-1 to TRBJ2-6; TRBD1 matches 10 bases. The CDR3 end is not reached by the read, which stops 3 residues before it; the germline J gene fills it in. CDR1 is DFQATT, CDR2 SNEGSKA, per germline (reference sequence). The CDR3 loop spans 18 amino acids. Trimming at V came to 1 base and at J to 2 bases, leaving 8 bases not matched to a gene.

For this clone: Sequencing ends 3 residues short of the CDR3 end; the germline J gene provides the rest. The chain is built from TRBV10-3 and TRBJ2-1; 8 bases agree with TRBD2. V was pared by 3 bases and J by 6 bases, with 1 base of the junction left unmatched. Germline V gives CDR1 ENHRY, CDR2 SYGVKD. The CDR3 is 13 amino acids. The sequenced CDR3 bases are TGTGCCATCAGTGAAGGACTAGCCAATGAG. Protein: CAISEGLANE. In full, the CDR3 reads CAISEGLANEQFF.

Notes on this clone: The sequence runs out 3 residues before the end of the CDR3; the remainder is reconstructed from the germline J gene. This chain joins TRBV5-1 and TRBJ2-3; 7 bases line up with TRBD2. Germline CDR1 SGHRS, CDR2 YFSETQ. Trimming removed 4 bases from V and 0 bases from J; junction bases left unmatched: 5. This CDR3 has 15 amino acids. CDR3 in amino acids: CASSPSGASTDTQYF. The part of the CDR3 DNA that was read is TGCGCCAGCAGCCCAAGCGGGGCCAGCACAGATACG. Filled out from reference TRBV5-1 and TRBJ2-3, the complete variable domain reads KAGVTQTPRYLIKTRGQQVTLSCSPISGHRSVSWYQQTPGQGLQFLFEYFSETQRNKGNFPGRFSGRQFSNSRSEMNVSTLELGDSALYLCASSPSGASTDTQYFGPGTRLTVL.

Comments on this clone: The read finishes 3 residues shy of the CDR3 end, and the germline J gene is used to complete it. V is TRBV4-1 and J is TRBJ2-1, with TRBD2 matching over 8 bases. With V trimmed by 5 bases and J by 1 base, 4 bases remained unmatched. This CDR3 contains 15 residues. Germline loops: CDR1 MGHRA, CDR2 YSYEKL. The covered CDR3 bases are TGCGCCAGCAGCTTGGAGCGGGAGTCCTACAATGAG. Its translation is CASSLERESYNE. The entire CDR3 sequence reads CASSLERESYNEQFF.

Turning to this clone: The read ends 3 residues shy of where the CDR3 ends; the end is completed using the germline J gene. J is TRBJ2-1 and V is TRBV9; TRBD1 is a possible D gene (6 bases). The germline CDR1 and CDR2 sequences are SGDLS and YYNGEE. This CDR3 contains 16 residues. V was clipped by 3 bases and J by 0 bases, with 13 bases between them. The part of the CDR3 DNA that was read is TGTGCCAGCAGCGCTGACAGGACGAGCTCCTACAATGAG. Residues: CASSADRTSSYNE. The entire CDR3 protein is CASSADRTSSYNEQFF.

Incomplete CDR3 DNA: TGTGCCAGCTTCTCAGGGGTGGTGGCAGATACG. It is translated as CASFSGVVADT. The full CDR3 protein is CASFSGVVADTQYF. This chain uses TRBV7-9 with TRBJ2-3; D might be TRBD1 (6 bases). The missing CDR3 end, 3 residues past where the read stops, is filled in from the germline J gene. CDR1 SEHNR and CDR2 FQNEAQ come from the germline V gene (reference sequence). V was pared by 8 bases and J by 4 bases, with 16 bases between. There are 14 residues in the CDR3. The entire variable domain, with the rest obtained from reference TRBV7-9 and TRBJ2-3, is as follows: DTGVSQNPRHKITKRGQNVTFRCDPISEHNRLYWYRQTLGQGPEFLTYFQNEAQLEKSRLLSDRFSAERPKGSFSTLEIQRTEQGDSAMYLCASFSGVVADTQYFGPGTRLTVL.

Notes on this clone: Coverage ceases 3 residues before the CDR3 finishes, and the germline J gene fills in the end. The chain joins TRBV14 to TRBJ2-1; 14 bases map to TRBD2. The CDR3 extends over 18 amino acids. Trimming at V came to 4 bases and at J to 1 base, leaving 6 bases not matched to a gene. Looked up from germline, CDR1 is SGHDN and CDR2 is FVKESK. CDR3 region: CASSRGLAGVPSYNEQFF. The CDR3 bases that were read are TGTGCCAGCAGCCGGGGACTAGCGGGAGTACCGTCCTACAATGAG.